This paragraph covers one TCR beta chain sequence. Sequencing used immunoSEQ v3. The assay was immunoSEQ multiplex PCR, and TCRdb's table has in-frame clones only and misses some. The sample has 50,000 to 60,000 clones; 75% to 85% are singletons. These data originate in a study of TIL therapy for anti-PD-1-resistant metastatic lung cancer. Overall study: Most patients had lung adenocarcinoma; a handful of tumors were EGFR-mutant, two ALK-rearranged; half smoked currently or formerly.

Time point meaning: pre-treatment sample, taken before nivolumab and TIL therapy. CDR1 is SGHVS and CDR2 is FQNEAQ in the germline V gene. Trimming removed 3 bases from V and 4 bases from J; junction bases left unmatched: 7. There are 16 residues in the CDR3. The clonotype was recovered from a person aged 25 to 80 with non-small cell lung cancer. The sample here was blood, taken at baseline. The chain combines TRBV7-8 with TRBJ2-3, with TRBD2 identical over 10 bases. DNA of the CDR3: TGTGCCAGCAGCTTCTTAGCGGGAGGCTCACCAGATACGCAGTATTTT. Amino acid sequence: CASSFLAGGSPDTQYF.